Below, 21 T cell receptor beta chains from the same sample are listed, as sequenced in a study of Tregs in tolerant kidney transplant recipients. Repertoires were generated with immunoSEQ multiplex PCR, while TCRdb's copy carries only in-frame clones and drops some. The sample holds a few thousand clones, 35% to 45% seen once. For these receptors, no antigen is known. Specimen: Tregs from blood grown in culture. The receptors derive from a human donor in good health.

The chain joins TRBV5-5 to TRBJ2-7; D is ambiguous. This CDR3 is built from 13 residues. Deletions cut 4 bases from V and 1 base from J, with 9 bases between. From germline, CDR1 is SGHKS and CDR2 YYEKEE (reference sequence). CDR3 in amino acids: CASSITTSYEQYF. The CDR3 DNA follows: TGTGCCAGCAGCATAACGACGTCCTACGAGCAGTACTTC.

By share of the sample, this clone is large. CDR3 in amino acids: CASSLGMRGPQPQHF. CDR3 nucleotides: TGTGCCAGCAGCTTAGGCATGCGGGGACCTCAGCCCCAGCATTTT. This chain joins TRBV7-4 and TRBJ1-5, with D maybe TRBD1 (5 bases). V was trimmed by 1 base and J by 6 bases, leaving 13 bases between them. The germline gives CDR1 SGHVT, CDR2 SQSDAQ. The CDR3 is 15 amino acids.

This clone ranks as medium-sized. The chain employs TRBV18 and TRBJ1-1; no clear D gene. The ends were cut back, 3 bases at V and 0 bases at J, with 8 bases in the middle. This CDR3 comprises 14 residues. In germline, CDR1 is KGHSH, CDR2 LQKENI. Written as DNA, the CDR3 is TGTGCCAGCTCACCTCGGACGGTGAACACTGAAGCTTTCTTT. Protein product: CASSPRTVNTEAFF.

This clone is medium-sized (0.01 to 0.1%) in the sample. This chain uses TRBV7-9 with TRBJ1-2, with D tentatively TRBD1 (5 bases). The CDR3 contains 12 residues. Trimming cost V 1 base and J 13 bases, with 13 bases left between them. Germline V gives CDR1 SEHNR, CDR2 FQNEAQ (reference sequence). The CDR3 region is CASSLGPRGFTF. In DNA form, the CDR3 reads TGTGCCAGCAGCTTAGGGCCTCGGGGGTTCACCTTC. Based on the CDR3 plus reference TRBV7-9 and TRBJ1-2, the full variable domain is DTGVSQNPRHKITKRGQNVTFRCDPISEHNRLYWYRQTLGQGPEFLTYFQNEAQLEKSRLLSDRFSAERPKGSFSTLEIQRTEQGDSAMYLCASSLGPRGFTFGSGTRLTVV.

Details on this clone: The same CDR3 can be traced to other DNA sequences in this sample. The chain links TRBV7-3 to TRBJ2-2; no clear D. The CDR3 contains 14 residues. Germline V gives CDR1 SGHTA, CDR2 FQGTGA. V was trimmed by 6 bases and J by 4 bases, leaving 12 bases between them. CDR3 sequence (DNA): TGTGCCAGCAGTTCGGACGCGGTCACCGGGGAGCTGTTTTTT. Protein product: CASSSDAVTGELFF.

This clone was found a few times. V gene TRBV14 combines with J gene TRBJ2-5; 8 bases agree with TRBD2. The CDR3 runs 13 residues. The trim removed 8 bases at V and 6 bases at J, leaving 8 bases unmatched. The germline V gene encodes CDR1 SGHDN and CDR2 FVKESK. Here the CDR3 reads CASAPGGTQTQYF. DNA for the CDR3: TGTGCCAGCGCACCGGGGGGGACCCAGACCCAGTACTTC. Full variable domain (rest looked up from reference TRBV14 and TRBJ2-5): EAGVTQFPSHSVIEKGQTVTLRCDPISGHDNLYWYRRVMGKEIKFLLHFVKESKQDESGMPNNRFLAERTGGTYSTLKVQPAELEDSGVYFCASAPGGTQTQYFGPGTRLLVL.

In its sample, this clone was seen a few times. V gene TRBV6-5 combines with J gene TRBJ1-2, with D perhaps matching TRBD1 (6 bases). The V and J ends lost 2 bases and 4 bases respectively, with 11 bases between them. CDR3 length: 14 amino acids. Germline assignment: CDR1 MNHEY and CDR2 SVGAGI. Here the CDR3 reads CASSYEGRGYGYTF. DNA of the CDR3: TGTGCCAGCAGTTACGAGGGCAGGGGCTATGGCTACACCTTC.

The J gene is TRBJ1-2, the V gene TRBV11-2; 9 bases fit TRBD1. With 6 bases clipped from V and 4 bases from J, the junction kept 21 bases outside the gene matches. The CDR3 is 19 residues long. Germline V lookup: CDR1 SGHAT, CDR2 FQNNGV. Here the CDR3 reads CASRDPGTGTGPDVYGYTF. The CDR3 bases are TGTGCCAGCAGAGACCCCGGGACAGGGACGGGCCCAGATGTCTATGGCTACACCTTC.

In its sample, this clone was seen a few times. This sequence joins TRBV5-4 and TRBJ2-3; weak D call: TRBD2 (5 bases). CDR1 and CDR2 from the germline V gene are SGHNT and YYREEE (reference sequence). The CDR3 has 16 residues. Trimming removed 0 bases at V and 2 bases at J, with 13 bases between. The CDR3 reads CASSLELRAPTDTQYF. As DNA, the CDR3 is TGTGCCAGCAGCTTGGAACTGCGGGCCCCCACAGATACGCAGTATTTT.

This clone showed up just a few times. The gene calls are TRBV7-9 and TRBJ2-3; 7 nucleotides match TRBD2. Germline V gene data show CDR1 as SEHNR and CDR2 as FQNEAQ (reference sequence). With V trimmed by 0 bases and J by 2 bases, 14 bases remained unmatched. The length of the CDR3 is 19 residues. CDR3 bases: TGTGCCAGCAGCTTAGCGCGCGGGCGAGCGGGAAGGAACACAGATACGCAGTATTTT. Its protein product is CASSLARGRAGRNTDTQYF.

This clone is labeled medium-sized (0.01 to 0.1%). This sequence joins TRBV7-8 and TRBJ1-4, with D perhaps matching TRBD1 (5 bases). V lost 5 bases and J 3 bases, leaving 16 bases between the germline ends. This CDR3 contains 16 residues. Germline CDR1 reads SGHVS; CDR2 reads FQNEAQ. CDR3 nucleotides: TGTGCCAGCAGCCCTCCCAGGGCAGGGTCTAATGAAAAACTGTTTTTT. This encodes CASSPPRAGSNEKLFF.

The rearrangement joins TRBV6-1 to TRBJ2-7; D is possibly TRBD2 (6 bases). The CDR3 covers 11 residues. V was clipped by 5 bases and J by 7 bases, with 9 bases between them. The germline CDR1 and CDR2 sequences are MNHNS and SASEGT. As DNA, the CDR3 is TGTGCCAGCAGTATTCGGGGGGAGCAGTACTTC. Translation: CASSIRGEQYF.

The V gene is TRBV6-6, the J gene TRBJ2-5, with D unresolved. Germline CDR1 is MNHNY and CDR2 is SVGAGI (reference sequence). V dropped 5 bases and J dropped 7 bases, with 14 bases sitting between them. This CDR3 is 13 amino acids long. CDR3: CASSRGSVGTQYF. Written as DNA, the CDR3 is TGTGCCAGCAGTCGCGGCAGTGTTGGGACCCAGTACTTC.

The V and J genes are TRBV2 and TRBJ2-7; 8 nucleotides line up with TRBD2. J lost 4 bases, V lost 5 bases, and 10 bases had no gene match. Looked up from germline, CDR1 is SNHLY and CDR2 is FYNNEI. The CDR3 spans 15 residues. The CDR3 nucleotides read TGTGCCAGCAGTTATAGAGGCGGGAGGAGGTACGAGCAGTACTTC. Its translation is CASSYRGGRRYEQYF.

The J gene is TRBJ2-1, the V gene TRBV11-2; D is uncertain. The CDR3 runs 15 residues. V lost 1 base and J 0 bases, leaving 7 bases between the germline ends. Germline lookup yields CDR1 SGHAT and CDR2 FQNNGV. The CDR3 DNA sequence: TGTGCCAGCAGCTTAGTGTATAGCTCCTACAATGAGCAGTTCTTC. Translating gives CASSLVYSSYNEQFF. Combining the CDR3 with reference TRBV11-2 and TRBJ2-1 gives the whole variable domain EAGVAQSPRYKIIEKRQSVAFWCNPISGHATLYWYQQILGQGPKLLIQFQNNGVVDDSQLPKDRFSAERLKGVDSTLKIQPAKLEDSAVYLCASSLVYSSYNEQFFGPGTRLTVL.

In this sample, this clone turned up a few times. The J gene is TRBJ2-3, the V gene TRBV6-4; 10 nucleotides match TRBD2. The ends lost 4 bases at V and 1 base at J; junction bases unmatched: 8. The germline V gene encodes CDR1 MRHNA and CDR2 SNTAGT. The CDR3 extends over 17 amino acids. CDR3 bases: TGTGCCAGCAGTGTACAACCAGCGGGGGGGGGCACAGATACGCAGTATTTT. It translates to CASSVQPAGGGTDTQYF.

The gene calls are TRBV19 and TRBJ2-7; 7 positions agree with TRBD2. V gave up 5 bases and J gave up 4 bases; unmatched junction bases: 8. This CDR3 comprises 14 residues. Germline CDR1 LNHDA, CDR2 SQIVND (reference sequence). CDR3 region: CASSVGGGVYEQYF. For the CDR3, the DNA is TGTGCCAGTAGTGTGGGCGGGGGAGTATACGAGCAGTACTTC.

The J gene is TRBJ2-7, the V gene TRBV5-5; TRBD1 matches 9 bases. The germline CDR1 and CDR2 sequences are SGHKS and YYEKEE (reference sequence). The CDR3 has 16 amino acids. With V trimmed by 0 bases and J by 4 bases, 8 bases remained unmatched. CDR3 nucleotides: TGTGCCAGCAGCTTGGGGACCGGGACAGGGAGGTACGAGCAGTACTTC. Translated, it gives CASSLGTGTGRYEQYF. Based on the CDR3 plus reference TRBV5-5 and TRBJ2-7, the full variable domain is DAGVTQSPTHLIKTRGQQVTLRCSPISGHKSVSWYQQVLGQGPQFIFQYYEKEERGRGNFPDRFSARQFPNYSSELNVNALLLGDSALYLCASSLGTGTGRYEQYFGPGTRLTVT.

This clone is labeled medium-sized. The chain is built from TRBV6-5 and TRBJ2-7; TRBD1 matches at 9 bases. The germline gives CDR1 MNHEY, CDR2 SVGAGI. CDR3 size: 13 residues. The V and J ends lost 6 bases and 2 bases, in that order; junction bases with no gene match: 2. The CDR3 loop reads CASRTGGTYEQYF. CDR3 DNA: TGTGCCAGCAGGACAGGGGGGACCTACGAGCAGTACTTC.

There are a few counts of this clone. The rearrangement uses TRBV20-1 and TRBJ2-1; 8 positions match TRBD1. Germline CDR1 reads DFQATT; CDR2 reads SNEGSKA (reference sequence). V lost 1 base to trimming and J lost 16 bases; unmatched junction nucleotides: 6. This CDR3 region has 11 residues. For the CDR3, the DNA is TGCAGTGCTAGAGCGAACAGGGGGAACTTCTTC. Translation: CSARANRGNFF.

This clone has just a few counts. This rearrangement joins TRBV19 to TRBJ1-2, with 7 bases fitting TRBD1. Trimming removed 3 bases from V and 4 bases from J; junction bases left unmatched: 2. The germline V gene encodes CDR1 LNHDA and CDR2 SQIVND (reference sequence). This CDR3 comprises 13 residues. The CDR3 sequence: CASSITGAYGYTF. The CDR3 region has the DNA TGTGCCAGTAGTATTACAGGGGCCTATGGCTACACCTTC. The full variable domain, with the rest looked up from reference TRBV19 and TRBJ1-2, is DGGITQSPKYLFRKEGQNVTLSCEQNLNHDAMYWYRQDPGQGLRLIYYSQIVNDFQKGDIAEGYSVSREKKESFPLTVTSAQKNPTAFYLCASSITGAYGYTFGSGTRLTVV.